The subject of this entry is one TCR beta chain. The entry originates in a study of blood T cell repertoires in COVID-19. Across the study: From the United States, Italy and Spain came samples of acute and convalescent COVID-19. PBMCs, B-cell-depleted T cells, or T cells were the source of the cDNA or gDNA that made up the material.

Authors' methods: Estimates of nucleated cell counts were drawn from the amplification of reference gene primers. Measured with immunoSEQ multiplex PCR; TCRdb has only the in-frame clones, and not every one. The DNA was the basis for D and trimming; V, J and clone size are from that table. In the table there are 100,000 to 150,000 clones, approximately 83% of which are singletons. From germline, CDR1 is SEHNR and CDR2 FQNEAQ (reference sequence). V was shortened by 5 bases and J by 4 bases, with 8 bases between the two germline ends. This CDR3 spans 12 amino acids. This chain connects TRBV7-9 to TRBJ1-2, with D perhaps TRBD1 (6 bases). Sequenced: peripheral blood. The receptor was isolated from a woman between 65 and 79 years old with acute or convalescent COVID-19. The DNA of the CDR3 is TGTGCCAGCAGCCCAGGGGCCTATGGCTACACCTTC. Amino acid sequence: CASSPGAYGYTF.